This T cell receptor beta chain was captured in a study of post-analysis software for immune sequencing data. About the study: The patients showed relapsing-remitting, secondary progressive and progressive-relapsing multiple sclerosis courses. Study conclusions and caveats: Strong co-clustering by F measure was seen for same-batch samples. Diversity measured as normalized Chao1 was significantly lower in multiple sclerosis patients than in controls. Four or five TRBV segments (TRBV5-6, TRBV5-1 and TRBV20-1 among them) occurred more frequently in patients than in controls.

Turning to this clonotype: Its matching antigen is unknown.

This CDR3 has 17 residues. V dropped 1 base and J dropped 3 bases, with 18 bases sitting between them. CDR1 and CDR2 from the germline V gene are SEHNR and FQNEAQ (reference sequence). Incorporated into the TCR beta cDNA libraries were unique molecular identifiers, which served to reduce PCR and sequencing biases. There were 1 to 10 million T cells, and some 500,000 cDNA molecules came from them. Each CDR3 protein is one row after TCRdb ran MiXCR on the PCR reads. In the table there are some 500,000 distinct CDR3 sequences, over 35% of which are singletons. The genes are TRBV7-9 and TRBJ1-1; D is possibly TRBD1 (6 bases). The sample taken for sequencing was blood. This TCR came from a girl aged 5-17 years with multiple sclerosis. The CDR3 DNA follows: TGTGCCAGCAGCTTAGGGGGGCGTGTGACATCGGACACTGAAGCTTTCTTT. It codes for CASSLGGRVTSDTEAFF.